These 22 T cell receptor beta chains were sequenced from one sample in a study of glioma-infiltrating T cells after dendritic cell vaccination. Sample time point: after dendritic cell vaccination, including at tumor progression/relapse. TCRdb's copy holds only in-frame clones and misses some; the assay was immunoSEQ multiplex PCR. This table has about 65,000 clones, about nine tenths appearing once. Sequenced material: blood, taken after dendritic cell vaccination. The receptors originated from a human donor with glioblastoma.

This chain uses TRBV20-1 with TRBJ2-3, with a tentative D call TRBD1 (6 bases). Germline assignment: CDR1 DFQATT and CDR2 SNEGSKA (reference sequence). This CDR3 has 11 amino acids. CDR3 in DNA: TGCGGGGGACAACACACAGATACGCAGTATTTT. Encoded protein: CGGQHTDTQYF.

This clone counts as medium-sized (0.01 to 0.1%). V and J are TRBV6-4 and TRBJ2-2; tentatively, D is TRBD2 (5 bases). This CDR3 spans 13 amino acids. Germline values: CDR1 MRHNA, CDR2 SNTAGT. Trimming cost V 2 bases and J 4 bases, with 5 bases left between them. Here the CDR3 DNA reads TGTGCCAGCAGTGACGGGAGCACCGGGGAGCTGTTTTTT. Its translation is CASSDGSTGELFF.

This clone has just a few counts. The chain couples TRBV6-4 to TRBJ2-1; D might be TRBD2 (7 bases). The CDR3 extends over 16 amino acids. Trimming took 3 bases from V and 0 from J, leaving 12 bases between them. From germline, CDR1 is MRHNA and CDR2 SNTAGT. Written as DNA, the CDR3 is TGTGCCAGCAGTGATGGCGGGGGCAGCTCCTACAATGAGCAGTTCTTC. Amino acid sequence: CASSDGGGSSYNEQFF.

The V call is TRBV10-1, the J call TRBJ2-7, with 8 bases identical to TRBD1. V shed 4 bases and J 0 bases; nucleotides not matched to a gene: 5. The germline V gene encodes CDR1 WNHNN and CDR2 SYGVQD (reference sequence). The CDR3 loop spans 15 amino acids. CDR3: CASSAGTGSSYEQYF. The CDR3 DNA is TGCGCCAGCAGTGCGGGGACAGGAAGCTCCTACGAGCAGTACTTC.

V gene TRBV19 combines with J gene TRBJ2-4; maybe TRBD2 (7 bases). Trimming pared 4 bases from V and 7 bases from J, leaving 11 bases between. This CDR3 comprises 13 residues. Germline assignment: CDR1 LNHDA and CDR2 SQIVND (reference sequence). CDR3 bases: TGTGCCAGTAGTAATAGGGGGGGGAACATTCAGTACTTC. Residues: CASSNRGGNIQYF.

The V call is TRBV5-5, the J call TRBJ1-1, with no clear D. V was clipped by 0 bases and J by 4 bases, with 13 bases between them. This CDR3 is built from 15 residues. Germline V lookup: CDR1 SGHKS, CDR2 YYEKEE (reference sequence). This CDR3 reads CASSLATAGSTEAFF. The CDR3 DNA reads TGTGCCAGCAGCTTGGCCACGGCAGGCAGCACTGAAGCTTTCTTT.

CDR3: CASSEGQGYTEAFF. DNA for the CDR3: TGTGCCAGCAGCGAAGGACAGGGATACACTGAAGCTTTCTTT. The J gene is TRBJ1-1, the V gene TRBV7-2; 8 nucleotides line up with TRBD1. From germline, CDR1 is SGHTA and CDR2 FQGNSA. Trimming took 5 bases from V and 3 from J; bases not matched to a gene: 5. The CDR3 spans 14 residues.

This clone was detected a few times. The chain links TRBV4-1 to TRBJ2-1, with 11 bases aligning to TRBD2. This CDR3 is 16 amino acids long. Germline lookup yields CDR1 MGHRA and CDR2 YSYEKL. Trimming cost V 1 base and J 8 bases; bases outside gene matches: 7. The CDR3 here is CASSQVSGLAVDEQFF. CDR3 DNA sequence: TGCGCCAGCAGCCAAGTATCGGGACTAGCGGTCGATGAGCAGTTCTTC.

The CDR3 is CASSLGATYNSPLHF. The CDR3 region has the DNA TGCGCCAGCAGCTTGGGCGCAACCTATAATTCACCCCTCCACTTT. The V gene is TRBV5-1, the J gene TRBJ1-6, with D hard to call. CDR3 length: 15 residues. The V gene's germline CDR1 is SGHRS and CDR2 YFSETQ. V lost 0 bases and J 2 bases, leaving 6 bases between the germline ends.

The V gene is TRBV29-1, the J gene TRBJ1-5; D gene unclear. CDR3 length: 12 amino acids. V lost 6 bases to trimming and J lost 5 bases, with 11 bases between them. CDR1 is SQVTM, CDR2 ANQGSEA, per germline. CDR3 sequence (DNA): TGCAGCGTGGGCTGGGAGGATCAGCCCCAGCATTTT. Translated: CSVGWEDQPQHF.

J is TRBJ2-3 and V is TRBV5-1; 9 bases align to TRBD2. The ends lost 3 bases at V and 4 bases at J; junction bases unmatched: 3. The CDR3 is made up of 14 amino acids. Germline lookup yields CDR1 SGHRS and CDR2 YFSETQ. The CDR3 DNA reads TGCGCCAGCAGCTGGCGACTAGCGGCAGATACGCAGTATTTT. It translates to CASSWRLAADTQYF.

Note on this clone: The junction and the germline gene differ at one end; a read error may be behind it. The identical CDR3 is also encoded by other nucleotide sequences in the sample. This chain links TRBV7-8 with TRBJ1-6; D perhaps matches TRBD1 (6 bases). The germline V gene has CDR1 SGHVS and CDR2 FQNEAQ. This CDR3 region has 19 residues. CDR3 in DNA: TGTGCCAGCAGCCCCCGGGACACCCCGCGAGGCTCCTATAATTCCCCCCTCCACTTT. Amino acids: CASSPRDTPRGSYNSPLHF.

The rearrangement uses TRBV7-9 and TRBJ2-7; D unresolved. Trimming shortened V by 5 bases and J by 2 bases, and 7 bases separated the two germline ends. Germline lookup yields CDR1 SEHNR and CDR2 FQNEAQ (reference sequence). The CDR3 runs 12 residues. CDR3 sequence: CASSPVPYEQYF. The DNA for the CDR3 is TGTGCCAGCAGCCCGGTCCCCTACGAGCAGTACTTC.

The chain employs TRBV4-2 and TRBJ1-2, with D unresolved. CDR1 is LGHNA, CDR2 YNFKEQ, per germline. This CDR3 is built from 14 residues. V was pared by 0 bases and J by 7 bases, with 12 bases between. DNA for the CDR3: TGTGCCAGCAGCCAAGAAGGAGTCTCCGGTGGCTACACCTTC. Its translation is CASSQEGVSGGYTF.

This clone was recorded only once. J is TRBJ2-4 and V is TRBV7-2; 16 bases line up with TRBD2. The CDR3 is 17 amino acids. The trim removed 5 bases at V and 6 bases at J, leaving 7 bases unmatched. CDR1 SGHTA and CDR2 FQGNSA come from the germline V gene. The CDR3 here is CASSRGTSGGEGNIQYF. For the CDR3, the DNA is TGTGCCAGCAGCCGCGGGACTAGCGGGGGGGAGGGAAACATTCAGTACTTC.

The rearrangement links TRBV29-1 to TRBJ2-3; TRBD1 matches 11 bases. The CDR3 has 14 residues. Trimming took 4 bases from V and 6 from J; bases not matched to a gene: 6. CDR1 and CDR2 from the germline V gene are SQVTM and ANQGSEA. In DNA form, the CDR3 reads TGCAGCGTTGGGGGACAGGGGGTTTCCGATACGCAGTATTTT. Residues: CSVGGQGVSDTQYF.

V is TRBV18 and J is TRBJ1-1, with TRBD1 matching 7 bases. Germline values: CDR1 KGHSH, CDR2 LQKENI. V lost 6 bases and J lost 2; bases outside the gene matches: 12. The CDR3 loop spans 16 amino acids. Here the CDR3 DNA reads TGTGCCAGCTCCCGCGGCCTGGGACAGATCAACACTGAAGCTTTCTTT. Residues: CASSRGLGQINTEAFF.

The genes are TRBV28 and TRBJ1-1, with D perhaps matching TRBD1 (6 bases). The CDR3 is 15 residues long. V gave up 2 bases and J gave up 1 base, with 11 bases separating them. Germline loops: CDR1 MDHEN, CDR2 SYDVKM. The CDR3 loop is CASSLTGPGNTEAFF. CDR3 nucleotide sequence: TGTGCCAGCAGTTTAACAGGGCCAGGGAACACTGAAGCTTTCTTT.

This clone was counted once. The CDR3 here is CASSYPGGEQFF. In nucleotides, the CDR3 is TGTGCCAGCAGTTACCCAGGGGGTGAGCAGTTCTTC. This chain joins TRBV6-5 and TRBJ2-1; 7 nucleotides match TRBD1. V shed 2 bases and J 9 bases; nucleotides not matched to a gene: 1. The CDR3 extends over 12 amino acids. CDR1 and CDR2 (germline): MNHEY, SVGAGI.

Regarding this clone: Compared with germline, one end of the junction differs, possibly owing to a read error. This CDR3 is also generated by other DNA sequences in the sample. The rearrangement links TRBV30 to TRBJ1-6; 9 bases are shared with TRBD1. Germline CDR1 reads GTSNPN; CDR2 reads SVGIG (reference sequence). The CDR3 has 22 residues. The CDR3 spells CAWSAYLPGQGGLSSYNSPLHF. The CDR3 DNA sequence: TGTGCCTGGAGTGCCTACCTGCCGGGACAGGGCGGGTTAAGCTCCTATAATTCCCCCCTCCACTTT.

The chain employs TRBV9 and TRBJ2-1, with a weak D call TRBD2 (5 bases). Trimming took 0 bases from V and 2 from J, leaving 9 bases between them. The CDR3 runs 15 residues. Germline V gene lookup returns CDR1 SGDLS and CDR2 YYNGEE. The CDR3 sequence is CASSVGTRTYNEQFF. The CDR3 nucleotides are TGTGCCAGCAGCGTAGGAACTAGAACCTACAATGAGCAGTTCTTC. Looking up the rest from reference TRBV9 and TRBJ2-1 gives the full variable domain: DSGVTQTPKHLITATGQRVTLRCSPRSGDLSVYWYQQSLDQGLQFLIQYYNGEERAKGNILERFSAQQFPDLHSELNLSSLELGDSALYFCASSVGTRTYNEQFFGPGTRLTVL.

This chain joins TRBV19 and TRBJ2-7, with a weak D call TRBD2 (7 bases). Germline V gives CDR1 LNHDA, CDR2 SQIVND (reference sequence). CDR3 size: 12 residues. CDR3 sequence: CPSGGGGHEQYF. CDR3 nucleotide sequence: TGTCCATCTGGCGGGGGCGGCCACGAGCAGTACTTC.